Shown below are 20 T cell receptor beta chains from a single sample sequenced in a study of T cell responses to AZD1222 COVID-19 vaccine. TCRdb's copy holds only in-frame clones and misses some; the assay was immunoSEQ multiplex PCR. The table records about 130,000 clones, 93% of them present only once. The source material was peripheral blood, sampled on day 0 of AZD1222 vaccination. The source of these receptors is an adult in good health.

The chain couples TRBV14 to TRBJ1-3, with D unclear. Between the trimmed V and J ends, which lost 1 base and 0 bases, there was a span of 10 bases. Looked up from germline, CDR1 is SGHDN and CDR2 is FVKESK. CDR3 size: 16 residues. CDR3 region: CASSQVGGSSGNTIYF. DNA for the CDR3: TGTGCCAGCAGCCAAGTTGGCGGGTCCTCTGGAAACACCATATATTTT. The full variable domain, completed using reference TRBV14 and TRBJ1-3, is EAGVTQFPSHSVIEKGQTVTLRCDPISGHDNLYWYRRVMGKEIKFLLHFVKESKQDESGMPNNRFLAERTGGTYSTLKVQPAELEDSGVYFCASSQVGGSSGNTIYFGEGSWLTVV.

The chain is built from TRBV11-2 and TRBJ1-1; D is ambiguous. The V gene's germline CDR1 is SGHAT and CDR2 FQNNGV. The V end was cut by 1 base, the J end by 9 bases, with 9 bases between. The CDR3 spans 12 residues. CDR3 residues: CASSLALNKAFF. CDR3 bases: TGTGCCAGCAGCTTAGCCCTCAACAAAGCTTTCTTT.

This clone showed up many times. The chain uses TRBV9 and TRBJ2-7; 10 nucleotides line up with TRBD1. Germline CDR1 SGDLS, CDR2 YYNGEE. After removal of 3 bases from V and 7 bases from J, the junction contained 16 bases not matched to a gene. The CDR3 is made up of 17 amino acids. This CDR3 is CASSETPGQGVLGEQYF. The CDR3 DNA sequence: TGTGCCAGCAGCGAGACCCCTGGACAGGGGGTGTTGGGAGAGCAGTACTTC.

This clone was recorded only once. This sequence joins TRBV7-9 and TRBJ2-7; 8 bases line up with TRBD2. Germline V gene sequence: CDR1 SEHNR, CDR2 FQNEAQ (reference sequence). J lost 5 bases, V lost 5 bases, and 5 bases had no gene match. The CDR3 runs 13 residues. CDR3: CASSTGTRHEQYF. The CDR3 DNA is TGTGCCAGCAGCACCGGGACTAGACACGAGCAGTACTTC.

This chain connects TRBV9 to TRBJ2-6; 9 positions agree with TRBD1. In germline, CDR1 is SGDLS, CDR2 YYNGEE. This CDR3 has 16 amino acids. With V trimmed by 4 bases and J by 2 bases, 4 bases remained unmatched. CDR3 loop: CASSQQGAPGANVLTF. The CDR3 region has the DNA TGTGCCAGCAGCCAACAGGGGGCGCCTGGGGCCAACGTCCTGACTTTC.

J is TRBJ2-1 and V is TRBV7-2; 11 bases agree with TRBD2. This CDR3 spans 20 amino acids. Germline V gene lookup returns CDR1 SGHTA and CDR2 FQGNSA. V gave up 0 bases and J gave up 6 bases; unmatched junction bases: 16. CDR3 loop: CASSLAVAGGPILLSNEQFF. In DNA, the CDR3 is TGTGCCAGCAGCTTAGCGGTAGCGGGGGGGCCAATCCTACTTTCCAATGAGCAGTTCTTC.

The chain employs TRBV2 and TRBJ1-3; TRBD1 might be the D (5 bases). The CDR3 covers 14 residues. Germline CDR1 is SNHLY and CDR2 is FYNNEI. Trimming pared 8 bases from V and 2 bases from J, leaving 13 bases between. The DNA of the CDR3 is TGTGCCAGCGGAACCGGGGACCCTGGAAACACCATATATTTT. It encodes CASGTGDPGNTIYF.

The rearrangement joins TRBV24-1 to TRBJ2-1; 8 nucleotides agree with TRBD1. Germline values: CDR1 KGHDR, CDR2 SFDVKD. V shed 2 bases and J 8 bases; nucleotides not matched to a gene: 7. The CDR3 runs to 15 residues. The CDR3 reads CATSDCPTGVYEQFF. The CDR3 DNA follows: TGTGCCACCAGTGATTGCCCGACAGGGGTCTATGAGCAGTTCTTC.

The chain joins TRBV9 to TRBJ1-2; D gene ambiguous. The CDR3 runs 13 residues. Per the germline V gene, CDR1 is SGDLS and CDR2 is YYNGEE. V lost 3 bases to trimming and J lost 8 bases, with 14 bases between them. CDR3 amino acids: CASSAPFEGGYTF. CDR3 sequence (DNA): TGTGCCAGCAGCGCCCCTTTCGAAGGAGGCTACACCTTC.

The V and J genes are TRBV14 and TRBJ1-2, with D unresolved. Per germline, CDR1 SGHDN and CDR2 FVKESK. The CDR3 has 17 residues. V was shortened by 1 base and J by 4 bases, with 19 bases between the two germline ends. As DNA, the CDR3 is TGTGCCAGCAGCCAAGCCGCTGCATCGAATCGTTTCTATGGCTACACCTTC. Translating it yields CASSQAAASNRFYGYTF.

The chain is built from TRBV27 and TRBJ2-7; D is ambiguous. V lost 2 bases, J lost 2 bases, and 10 bases lay in between. Germline CDR1 reads MNHEY; CDR2 reads SMNVEV (reference sequence). The CDR3 spans 14 residues. The CDR3, as DNA: TGTGCCAGCAGTTTAGCGCGGAAGACCTACGAGCAGTACTTC. As protein: CASSLARKTYEQYF.

The chain is built from TRBV2 and TRBJ1-1; TRBD1 might be the D (5 bases). Trimming left V 11 bases short and J 4 bases short, with 14 bases between. From germline, CDR1 is SNHLY and CDR2 FYNNEI. The CDR3 loop spans 12 amino acids. This chain's CDR3 is CAEGLRSTEAFF. CDR3 nucleotides: TGTGCCGAGGGACTGCGGTCCACTGAAGCTTTCTTT.

The V gene is TRBV10-3, the J gene TRBJ2-3, with D unclear. Trimming cost V 2 bases and J 11 bases, with 11 bases left between them. Germline V gene data show CDR1 as ENHRY and CDR2 as SYGVKD. The CDR3 has 12 amino acids. CDR3 in amino acids: CAISEVTEKQYF. The DNA for the CDR3 is TGTGCCATCAGTGAGGTCACAGAAAAGCAGTATTTT.

The chain uses TRBV18 and TRBJ2-5, with D possibly TRBD2 on 6 matching bases. This CDR3 spans 14 amino acids. In germline, CDR1 is KGHSH, CDR2 LQKENI. Deletions cut 2 bases from V and 2 bases from J, with 9 bases between. For the CDR3, the DNA is TGTGCCAGCTCACCATCCAGCGGGCAAGAGACCCAGTACTTC. Encoded protein: CASSPSSGQETQYF.

V usage is TRBV14 and J usage is TRBJ1-1; D is uncertain. Per germline, CDR1 SGHDN and CDR2 FVKESK. The V end was cut by 0 bases, the J end by 5 bases, with 7 bases between. This CDR3 region has 13 residues. Here the CDR3 DNA reads TGTGCCAGCAGCCAAGATATGGGGACTGAAGCTTTCTTT. This gives the protein CASSQDMGTEAFF.

V and J are TRBV5-4 and TRBJ1-3; no firm D call. Germline V CDR1 and CDR2: SGHNT, YYREEE (reference sequence). The germline V and J ends were trimmed by 4 bases and 2 bases, with 7 bases remaining between them. The CDR3 length is 13 residues. CDR3: CASSPDTGNTIYF. As DNA, the CDR3 is TGTGCCAGCAGCCCAGATACTGGAAACACCATATATTTT.

The J gene is TRBJ2-1, the V gene TRBV4-1; D is ambiguous. The CDR3 is 16 residues long. Germline V lookup: CDR1 MGHRA, CDR2 YSYEKL. The V and J ends lost 0 bases and 8 bases respectively, with 17 bases between them. The CDR3 sequence: CASSQEVALLYDEQFF. The CDR3 nucleotides read TGCGCCAGCAGCCAAGAAGTCGCCCTACTGTATGATGAGCAGTTCTTC.

The chain joins TRBV18 to TRBJ1-1; D gene uncertain. Germline loops: CDR1 KGHSH, CDR2 LQKENI. The CDR3 has 13 residues. With 2 bases removed from V and 0 bases from J, the gap between germline ends came to 4 bases. CDR3 region: CASSPGMNTEAFF. Written as DNA, the CDR3 is TGTGCCAGCTCACCAGGCATGAACACTGAAGCTTTCTTT.

The chain links TRBV3-1 (or the pseudogene TRBV3-2) to TRBJ2-2; D ambiguous. With 3 bases removed from V and 5 bases from J, the gap between germline ends came to 7 bases. The germline V gene has CDR1 LGHDT and CDR2 YNNKEL (reference sequence). This CDR3 spans 13 amino acids. The CDR3 DNA reads TGTGCCAGCAGCCAGGATCAAACCGGGGAGCTGTTTTTT. The encoded protein is CASSQDQTGELFF.

A remark on this clone: The same CDR3 can be traced to other DNA sequences in this sample. The chain links TRBV6-5 to TRBJ1-1; D is unclear. Germline loops: CDR1 MNHEY, CDR2 SVGAGI. Trimming took off 0 bases at V and 0 bases at J, with 2 bases between the two ends. This CDR3 has 13 residues. CDR3 sequence (DNA): TGTGCCAGCAGTTACTCAGTGAACACTGAAGCTTTCTTT. It specifies CASSYSVNTEAFF.